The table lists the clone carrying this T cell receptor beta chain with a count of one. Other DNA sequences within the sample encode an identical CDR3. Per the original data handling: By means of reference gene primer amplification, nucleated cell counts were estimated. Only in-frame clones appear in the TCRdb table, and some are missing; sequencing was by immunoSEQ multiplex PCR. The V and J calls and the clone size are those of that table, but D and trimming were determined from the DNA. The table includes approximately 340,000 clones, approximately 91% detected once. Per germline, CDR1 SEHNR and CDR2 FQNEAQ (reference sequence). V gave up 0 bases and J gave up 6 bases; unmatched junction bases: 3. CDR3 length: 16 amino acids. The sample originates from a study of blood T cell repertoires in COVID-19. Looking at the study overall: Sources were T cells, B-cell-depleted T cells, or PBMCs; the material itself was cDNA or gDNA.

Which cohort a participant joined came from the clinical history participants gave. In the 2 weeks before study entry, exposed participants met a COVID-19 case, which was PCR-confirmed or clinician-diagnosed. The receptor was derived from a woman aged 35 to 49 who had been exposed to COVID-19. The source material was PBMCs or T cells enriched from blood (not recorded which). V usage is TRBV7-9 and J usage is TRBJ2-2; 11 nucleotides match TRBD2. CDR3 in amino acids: CASSLALAGGSGELFF. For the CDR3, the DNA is TGTGCCAGCAGCTTAGCCCTAGCGGGAGGTTCCGGGGAGCTGTTTTTT.